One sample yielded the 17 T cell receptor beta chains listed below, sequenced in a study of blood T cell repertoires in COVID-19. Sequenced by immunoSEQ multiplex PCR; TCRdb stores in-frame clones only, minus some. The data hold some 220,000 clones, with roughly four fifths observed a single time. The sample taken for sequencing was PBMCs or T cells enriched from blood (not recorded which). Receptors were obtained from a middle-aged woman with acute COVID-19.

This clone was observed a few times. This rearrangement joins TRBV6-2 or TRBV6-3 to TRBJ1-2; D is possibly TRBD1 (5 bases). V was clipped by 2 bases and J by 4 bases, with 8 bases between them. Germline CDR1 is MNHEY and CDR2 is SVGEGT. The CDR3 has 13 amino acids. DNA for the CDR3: TGTGCCAGCAGTTACGGCAGGGTCTATGGCTACACCTTC. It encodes CASSYGRVYGYTF.

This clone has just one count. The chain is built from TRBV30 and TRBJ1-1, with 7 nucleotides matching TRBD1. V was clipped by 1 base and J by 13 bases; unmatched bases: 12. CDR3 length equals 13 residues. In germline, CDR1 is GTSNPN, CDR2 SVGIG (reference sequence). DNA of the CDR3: TGTGCCTGGAGTGGAGAAGGACAGGACGGTGGTTTCTTT. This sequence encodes CAWSGEGQDGGFF.

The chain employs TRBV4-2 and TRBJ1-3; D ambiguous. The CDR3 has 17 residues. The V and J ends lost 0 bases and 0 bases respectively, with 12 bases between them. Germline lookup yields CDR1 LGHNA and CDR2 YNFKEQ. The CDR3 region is CASSQEYRLSSGNTIYF. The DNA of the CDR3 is TGTGCCAGCAGCCAAGAGTACAGACTAAGCTCTGGAAACACCATATATTTT.

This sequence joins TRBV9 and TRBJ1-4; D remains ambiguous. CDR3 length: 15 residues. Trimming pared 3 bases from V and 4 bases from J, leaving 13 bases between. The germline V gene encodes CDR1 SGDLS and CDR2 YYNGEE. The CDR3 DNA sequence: TGTGCCAGCAGCGCCGACGGCGGGTATAATGAAAAACTGTTTTTT. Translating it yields CASSADGGYNEKLFF.

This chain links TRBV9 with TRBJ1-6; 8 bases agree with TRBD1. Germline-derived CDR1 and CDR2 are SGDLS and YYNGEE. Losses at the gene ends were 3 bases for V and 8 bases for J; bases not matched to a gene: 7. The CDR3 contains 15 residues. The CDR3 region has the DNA TGTGCCAGCAGCGCTCCAGACAGGGGCGATTCACCCCTCCACTTT. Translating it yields CASSAPDRGDSPLHF.

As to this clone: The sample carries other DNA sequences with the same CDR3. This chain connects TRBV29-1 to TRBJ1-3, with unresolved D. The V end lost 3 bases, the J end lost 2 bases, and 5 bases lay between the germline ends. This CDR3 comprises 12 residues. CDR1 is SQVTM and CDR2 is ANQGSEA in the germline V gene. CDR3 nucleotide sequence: TGCAGCGTTGAGGGAGCTGGAAACACCATATATTTT. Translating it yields CSVEGAGNTIYF.

As DNA, the CDR3 is TGTGCCAGCAGCTTTGGGACAGCGTTAAGCTCCTACGAGCAGTACTTC. Amino acid sequence: CASSFGTALSSYEQYF. The chain links TRBV5-6 to TRBJ2-7, with 7 positions matching TRBD1. The CDR3 has 16 amino acids. Germline V gives CDR1 SGHDT, CDR2 YYEEEE. J was trimmed by 0 bases and V by 2 bases; bases with no gene match: 8.

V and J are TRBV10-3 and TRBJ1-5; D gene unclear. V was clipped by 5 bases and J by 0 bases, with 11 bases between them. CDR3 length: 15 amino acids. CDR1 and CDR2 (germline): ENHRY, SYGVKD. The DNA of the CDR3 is TGTGCCATCAGTAAGGAGTTATATAGCAATCAGCCCCAGCATTTT. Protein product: CAISKELYSNQPQHF.

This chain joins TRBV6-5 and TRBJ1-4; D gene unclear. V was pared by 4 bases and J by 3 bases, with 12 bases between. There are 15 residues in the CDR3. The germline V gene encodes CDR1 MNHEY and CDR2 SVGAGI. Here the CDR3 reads CASSFLSVPNEKLFF. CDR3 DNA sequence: TGTGCCAGCAGTTTTCTCTCGGTACCTAATGAAAAACTGTTTTTT.

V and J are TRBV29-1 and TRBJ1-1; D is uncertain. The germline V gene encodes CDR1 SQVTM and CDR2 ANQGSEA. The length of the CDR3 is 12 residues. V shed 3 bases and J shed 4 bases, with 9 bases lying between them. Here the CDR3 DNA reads TGCAGCGTTGAGCTGGAGAGCACTGAAGCTTTCTTT. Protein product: CSVELESTEAFF.

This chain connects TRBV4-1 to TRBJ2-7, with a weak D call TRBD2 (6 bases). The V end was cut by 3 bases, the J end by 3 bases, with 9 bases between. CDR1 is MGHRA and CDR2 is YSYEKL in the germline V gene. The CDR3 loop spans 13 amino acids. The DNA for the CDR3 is TGCGCCAGCAGCCAGCGGAGGGGCTACGAGCAGTACTTC. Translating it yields CASSQRRGYEQYF.

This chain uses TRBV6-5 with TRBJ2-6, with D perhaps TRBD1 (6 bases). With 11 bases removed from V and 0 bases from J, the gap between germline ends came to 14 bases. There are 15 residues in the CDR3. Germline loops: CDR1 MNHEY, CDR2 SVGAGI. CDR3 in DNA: TGTGCCTGTACGTCAGGGGCCTCTGGGGCCAACGTCCTGACTTTC. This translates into CACTSGASGANVLTF.

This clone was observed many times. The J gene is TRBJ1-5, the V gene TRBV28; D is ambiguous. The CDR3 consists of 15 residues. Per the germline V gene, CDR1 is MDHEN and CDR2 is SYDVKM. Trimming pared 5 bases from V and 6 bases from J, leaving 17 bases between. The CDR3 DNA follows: TGTGCCAGCAGTCCCGCGTCAGGTTTTAGTCAGCCCCAGCATTTT. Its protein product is CASSPASGFSQPQHF.

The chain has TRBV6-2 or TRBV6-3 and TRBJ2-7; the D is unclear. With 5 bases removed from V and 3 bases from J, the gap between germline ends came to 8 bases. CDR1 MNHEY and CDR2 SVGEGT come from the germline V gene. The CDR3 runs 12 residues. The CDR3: CASSRSIYEQYF. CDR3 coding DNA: TGTGCCAGCAGTCGGTCCATCTACGAGCAGTACTTC.

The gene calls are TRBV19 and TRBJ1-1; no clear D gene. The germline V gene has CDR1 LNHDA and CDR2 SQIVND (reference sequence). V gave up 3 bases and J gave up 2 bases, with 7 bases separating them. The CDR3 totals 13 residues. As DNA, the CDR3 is TGTGCCAGTAGTATTCAGAAAAACACTGAAGCTTTCTTT. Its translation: CASSIQKNTEAFF. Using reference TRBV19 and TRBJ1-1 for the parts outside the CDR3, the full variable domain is DGGITQSPKYLFRKEGQNVTLSCEQNLNHDAMYWYRQDPGQGLRLIYYSQIVNDFQKGDIAEGYSVSREKKESFPLTVTSAQKNPTAFYLCASSIQKNTEAFFGQGTRLTVV.

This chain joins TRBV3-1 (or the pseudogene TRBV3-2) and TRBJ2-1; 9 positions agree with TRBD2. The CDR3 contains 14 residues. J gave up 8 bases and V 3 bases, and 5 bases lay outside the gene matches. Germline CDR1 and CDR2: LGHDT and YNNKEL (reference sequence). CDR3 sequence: CASSHLAGRYEQFF. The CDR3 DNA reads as TGTGCCAGCAGCCACCTAGCGGGGCGGTATGAGCAGTTCTTC.

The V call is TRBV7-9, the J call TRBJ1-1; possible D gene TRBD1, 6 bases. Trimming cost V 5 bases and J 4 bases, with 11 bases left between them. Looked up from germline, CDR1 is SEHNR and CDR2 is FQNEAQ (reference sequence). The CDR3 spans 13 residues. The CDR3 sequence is CASSEQGATEAFF. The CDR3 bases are TGTGCCAGCAGCGAACAGGGAGCCACTGAAGCTTTCTTT.